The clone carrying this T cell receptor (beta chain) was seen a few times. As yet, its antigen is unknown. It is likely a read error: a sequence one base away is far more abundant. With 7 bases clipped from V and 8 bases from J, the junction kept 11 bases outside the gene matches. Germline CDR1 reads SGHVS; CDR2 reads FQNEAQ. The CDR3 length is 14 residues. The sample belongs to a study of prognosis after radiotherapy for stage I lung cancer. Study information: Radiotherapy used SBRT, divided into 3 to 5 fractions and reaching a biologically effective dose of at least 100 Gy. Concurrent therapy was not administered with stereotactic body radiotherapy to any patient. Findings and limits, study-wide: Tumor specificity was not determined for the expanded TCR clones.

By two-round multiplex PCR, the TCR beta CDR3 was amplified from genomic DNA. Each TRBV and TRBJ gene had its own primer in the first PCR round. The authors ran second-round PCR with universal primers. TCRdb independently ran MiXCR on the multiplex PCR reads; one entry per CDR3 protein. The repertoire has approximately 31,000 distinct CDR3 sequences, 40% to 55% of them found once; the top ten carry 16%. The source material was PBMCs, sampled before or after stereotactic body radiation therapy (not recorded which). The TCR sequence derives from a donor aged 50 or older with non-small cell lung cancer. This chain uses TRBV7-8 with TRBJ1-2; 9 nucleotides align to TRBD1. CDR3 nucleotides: TGTGCCAGCATGTCCCTCGGGACAGGGCGAGGCTACACCTTC. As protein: CASMSLGTGRGYTF.